This T cell receptor beta chain was retrieved from a study of cytomegalovirus exposure and HLA in healthy donors. Repertoires were generated with immunoSEQ multiplex PCR, while TCRdb's copy carries only in-frame clones and drops some. Of fewer than 400,000 clones listed, 88% are singletons. Study-level results: Specificity of three CMV-associated chains for CMV antigens was verified in vitro. The study put under 200 TCR beta chains on its list as cytomegalovirus-associated.

A remark on this clone: Its specificity is unknown.

Germline values: CDR1 MGHRA, CDR2 YSYEKL. V lost 2 bases, J lost 3 bases, and 7 bases lay in between. This CDR3 is 13 amino acids long. Sequencing was done on a sample of PBMCs. The TCR originated in a man aged 25-45 years in good health and CMV-seronegative. The chain employs TRBV4-1 and TRBJ1-1; possible D gene TRBD1, 5 bases. The CDR3 DNA sequence: TGCGCCAGCAGCCAACGACAGTACACTGAAGCTTTCTTT. It is translated as CASSQRQYTEAFF.